This entry lists 27 T cell receptor beta chains sequenced from one sample in a study of blood T cell repertoires in COVID-19 (dated by TCRdb to about 2020). Library prep was done by the immunoSEQ multiplex PCR assay. This immuneACCESS table, as held by TCRdb, lists in-frame sequences with V and J called but not all clones. Of the missing ones, under half trace to an unresolved V gene in checked studies; the others have no known cause. The sample profile shows around 200,000 clones; more than 65% of them were found once. Approximately 2.5% of the sample rests with the top ten. What was sequenced was peripheral blood. Every receptor here comes from a human donor with acute or convalescent COVID-19. The donor label of this sample is uncertain.

This chain joins TRBV7-2 and TRBJ1-6; 9 nucleotides line up with TRBD1. CDR3 length: 15 amino acids. Per germline, CDR1 SGHTA and CDR2 FQGNSA. Trimming took 2 bases from V and 5 from J; bases not matched to a gene: 1. The CDR3 loop reads CASSLRQGDNSPLHF. As DNA, the CDR3 is TGTGCCAGCAGCTTAAGACAGGGGGATAATTCACCCCTCCACTTT.

The V call is TRBV7-2, the J call TRBJ2-5, with D maybe TRBD2 (7 bases). The germline gives CDR1 SGHTA, CDR2 FQGNSA. This CDR3 is built from 15 residues. V shed 4 bases and J shed 4 bases, with 16 bases lying between them. CDR3 residues: CASSSGGRGTETQYF. The CDR3, as DNA: TGTGCCAGCAGCTCCGGGGGGCGGGGAACAGAGACCCAGTACTTC.

As DNA, the CDR3 is TGCGCCAGCAGCTCCGGACAGGTCAACACTGAAGCTTTCTTT. This codes for CASSSGQVNTEAFF. The chain recombines TRBV5-1 with TRBJ1-1, with TRBD1 identical over 7 bases. V lost 3 bases and J lost 2; bases outside the gene matches: 4. Germline CDR1 is SGHRS and CDR2 is YFSETQ. This CDR3 has 14 residues.

V is TRBV3-1 (or the pseudogene TRBV3-2) and J is TRBJ2-5, with 14 bases that match TRBD2. CDR1 and CDR2 from the germline V gene are LGHDT and YNNKEL (reference sequence). CDR3 length: 16 residues. Unmatched junction bases numbered 5, after V lost 3 bases and J lost 5 bases. Written as DNA, the CDR3 is TGTGCCAGCAGCCACTTGGGACTAGCGGGGGAGGAGACCCAGTACTTC. Its protein product is CASSHLGLAGEETQYF.

The rearrangement uses TRBV11-2 and TRBJ2-7, with D unclear. The V gene lost 1 base and the J gene lost 6 bases, with 7 bases spanning the gap. CDR1 SGHAT and CDR2 FQNNGV come from the germline V gene. The CDR3 is 12 amino acids. CDR3 coding DNA: TGTGCCAGCAGCTTAGCCCTCGTCGAGCAGTACTTC. Amino acid sequence: CASSLALVEQYF.

The V call is TRBV19, the J call TRBJ2-7; 14 bases line up with TRBD2. The CDR3 sequence is 18 residues long. V lost 0 bases and J lost 5; bases outside the gene matches: 9. Germline lookup yields CDR1 LNHDA and CDR2 SQIVND (reference sequence). Here the CDR3 reads CASSIEPGLAGVLNEQYF. In DNA, the CDR3 is TGTGCCAGTAGTATAGAACCGGGACTAGCGGGAGTGTTGAACGAGCAGTACTTC.

The CDR3 bases are TGCAGCGTTGGCCAGGATACGCAGTATTTT. It codes for CSVGQDTQYF. V gene TRBV29-1 combines with J gene TRBJ2-3, with D hard to call. Looked up from germline, CDR1 is SQVTM and CDR2 is ANQGSEA. There are 10 residues in the CDR3. The V end was cut by 4 bases, the J end by 6 bases, with 5 bases between.

This chain joins TRBV30 and TRBJ1-1, with D possibly TRBD1 on 6 matching bases. The germline CDR1 and CDR2 sequences are GTSNPN and SVGIG (reference sequence). Trimming removed 2 bases from V and 4 bases from J, with 11 bases in between. The CDR3 is 13 residues long. In DNA, the CDR3 is TGTGCCTGGAGTCTCAGGGGTCTCACTGAAGCTTTCTTT. Translation gives CAWSLRGLTEAFF.

This sequence joins TRBV3-1 (or the pseudogene TRBV3-2) and TRBJ2-7; 8 bases line up with TRBD2. In germline, CDR1 is LGHDT, CDR2 YNNKEL (reference sequence). The CDR3 totals 15 residues. The ends lost 2 bases at V and 2 bases at J; junction bases unmatched: 5. The CDR3 spells CASSQTSGGPYEQYF. The CDR3 DNA is TGTGCCAGCAGCCAAACGAGCGGGGGACCCTACGAGCAGTACTTC.

This chain connects TRBV27 to TRBJ2-7; D may be TRBD1 (5 bases). With 0 bases removed from V and 4 bases from J, the gap between germline ends came to 10 bases. The germline V gene encodes CDR1 MNHEY and CDR2 SMNVEV (reference sequence). CDR3 length: 14 amino acids. Written as DNA, the CDR3 is TGTGCCAGCAGTTTATCTGCAGGGTGGTACGAGCAGTACTTC. As protein: CASSLSAGWYEQYF.

This sequence joins TRBV7-9 and TRBJ2-7; D gene ambiguous. CDR3 length equals 12 residues. The V gene lost 5 bases and the J gene lost 4 bases, with 9 bases spanning the gap. From germline, CDR1 is SEHNR and CDR2 FQNEAQ (reference sequence). The CDR3 region has the DNA TGTGCCAGCAGCCCCTTAACTTACGAGCAGTACTTC. Translating gives CASSPLTYEQYF.

Concerning this clone: The same CDR3 arises from other DNA sequences in this sample as well. V is TRBV5-4 and J is TRBJ1-4; perhaps TRBD1 as D (5 bases). V was cut by 0 bases and J by 7 bases, with 10 bases left in between. The CDR3 totals 14 residues. CDR1 and CDR2 from the germline V gene are SGHNT and YYREEE (reference sequence). CDR3 coding DNA: TGTGCCAGCAGCTTGGGCCAGGGCGGTGAAAAACTGTTTTTT. Protein: CASSLGQGGEKLFF. Together with reference TRBV5-4 and TRBJ1-4, the CDR3 gives the full variable domain: ETGVTQSPTHLIKTRGQQVTLRCSSQSGHNTVSWYQQALGQGPQFIFQYYREEENGRGNFPPRFSGLQFPNYSSELNVNALELDDSALYLCASSLGQGGEKLFFGSGTQLSVL.

The genes are TRBV3-1 (or the pseudogene TRBV3-2) and TRBJ1-5; D gene ambiguous. The CDR3 extends over 15 amino acids. The V end was cut by 1 base, the J end by 1 base, with 8 bases between. Germline V CDR1 and CDR2: LGHDT, YNNKEL (reference sequence). CDR3 protein: CASSQGFGSNQPQHF. The CDR3 bases are TGTGCCAGCAGCCAAGGGTTCGGGAGCAATCAGCCCCAGCATTTT.

V is TRBV7-9 and J is TRBJ1-1; the match to TRBD1 covers 8 bases. The V gene end was trimmed by 4 bases and the J gene end by 2 bases; junction bases not matched to a gene: 3. The germline gives CDR1 SEHNR, CDR2 FQNEAQ (reference sequence). CDR3 length: 14 amino acids. CDR3: CASSSQGDNTEAFF. As DNA, the CDR3 is TGTGCCAGCAGCTCACAGGGGGACAACACTGAAGCTTTCTTT.

The J gene is TRBJ1-4, the V gene TRBV5-1; D is uncertain. The CDR3 length is 16 residues. Germline V gene sequence: CDR1 SGHRS, CDR2 YFSETQ. V lost 5 bases and J lost 0, with 14 bases in between. In DNA form, the CDR3 reads TGCGCCAGCAGATCAACGGCGGAGCCAACTAATGAAAAACTGTTTTTT. Amino acids: CASRSTAEPTNEKLFF. Drawing the rest from reference TRBV5-1 and TRBJ1-4, the complete variable domain is KAGVTQTPRYLIKTRGQQVTLSCSPISGHRSVSWYQQTPGQGLQFLFEYFSETQRNKGNFPGRFSGRQFSNSRSEMNVSTLELGDSALYLCASRSTAEPTNEKLFFGSGTQLSVL.

This rearrangement joins TRBV5-5 to TRBJ1-2; 10 positions match TRBD1. The CDR3 runs 15 residues. J lost 7 bases, V lost 6 bases, and 12 bases had no gene match. Germline values: CDR1 SGHKS, CDR2 YYEKEE (reference sequence). The chain's CDR3 is CASTQARTGGGGYTF. CDR3 DNA sequence: TGTGCCAGCACCCAGGCCCGGACAGGGGGAGGTGGCTACACCTTC.

The chain has TRBV18 and TRBJ1-1, with unresolved D. Between the trimmed V and J ends, which lost 0 bases and 1 base, there was a span of 12 bases. In germline, CDR1 is KGHSH, CDR2 LQKENI. The CDR3 extends over 16 amino acids. CDR3 sequence: CASSPPSLPGNTEAFF. The CDR3 coding sequence is TGTGCCAGCTCACCACCGTCTCTCCCAGGGAACACTGAAGCTTTCTTT.

V gene TRBV20-1 combines with J gene TRBJ1-4; no firm D call. The germline V and J ends were trimmed by 3 bases and 8 bases, with 19 bases remaining between them. The germline CDR1 and CDR2 sequences are DFQATT and SNEGSKA (reference sequence). This CDR3 spans 15 amino acids. The CDR3 DNA is TGCAGTGCTAGTGCGATGCGGGCCGTCCCCGAAAAACTGTTTTTT. Its protein product is CSASAMRAVPEKLFF.

The rearrangement links TRBV7-8 to TRBJ2-1; 13 bases are shared with TRBD2. Germline values: CDR1 SGHVS, CDR2 FQNEAQ. The V and J ends lost 2 bases and 15 bases, in that order; junction bases with no gene match: 7. The CDR3 is 14 residues long. CDR3 DNA sequence: TGTGCCAGCAGCTTACCCGGACTAGCGGGAGTTCTGTTCTTC. Its translation is CASSLPGLAGVLFF.

The V and J genes are TRBV10-3 and TRBJ2-6; D is possibly TRBD1 (5 bases). Between the trimmed V and J ends, which lost 6 bases and 1 base, there was a span of 7 bases. The CDR3 is 14 amino acids. Germline V gene sequence: CDR1 ENHRY, CDR2 SYGVKD. CDR3 sequence: CAISTGSGANVLTF. In DNA, the CDR3 is TGTGCCATCAGCACAGGTTCTGGGGCCAACGTCCTGACTTTC.

The chain is built from TRBV2 and TRBJ1-2; no definite D call. CDR3 length: 14 residues. The germline V gene encodes CDR1 SNHLY and CDR2 FYNNEI. Between the trimmed V and J ends, which lost 6 bases and 5 bases, there was a span of 16 bases. DNA for the CDR3: TGTGCCAGCAGGAGGAGCCTACTTCTTTATGGCTACACCTTC. Amino acid sequence: CASRRSLLLYGYTF.

The chain couples TRBV3-1 (or the pseudogene TRBV3-2) to TRBJ2-1; 13 bases agree with TRBD2. This CDR3 has 15 amino acids. Germline CDR1 LGHDT, CDR2 YNNKEL (reference sequence). The trim removed 0 bases at V and 7 bases at J, leaving 0 bases unmatched. CDR3 DNA sequence: TGTGCCAGCAGCCAAGAACTAGCGGGGGGGAATGAGCAGTTCTTC. Translating it yields CASSQELAGGNEQFF.

The chain recombines TRBV9 with TRBJ2-5, with TRBD2 identical over 14 bases. Germline V gene data show CDR1 as SGDLS and CDR2 as YYNGEE. V lost 3 bases and J lost 5; bases outside the gene matches: 9. The CDR3 has 17 amino acids. CDR3 in amino acids: CASSATSGGATRETQYF. The CDR3 nucleotides are TGTGCCAGCAGCGCGACTAGCGGGGGGGCTACTCGGGAGACCCAGTACTTC.

The chain has TRBV5-1 and TRBJ2-5; 9 bases align to TRBD1. Germline assignment: CDR1 SGHRS and CDR2 YFSETQ. The CDR3 extends over 16 amino acids. The J segment lost 2 bases and the V segment lost 0 bases, leaving 5 bases of the junction unmatched. As DNA, the CDR3 is TGCGCCAGCAGCTTGGAAGGACAGGGGAGGCAAGAGACCCAGTACTTC. It specifies CASSLEGQGRQETQYF.

In its sample, this clone was seen once. V and J are TRBV7-8 and TRBJ2-5; D is uncertain. There are 13 residues in the CDR3. Germline V gene lookup returns CDR1 SGHVS and CDR2 FQNEAQ. V was clipped by 1 base and J by 4 bases, with 7 bases between them. CDR3 nucleotides: TGTGCCAGCAGCTTAGGCGCGCGAGAGACCCAGTACTTC. Translation: CASSLGARETQYF.

The rearrangement joins TRBV18 to TRBJ1-5, with 10 bases identical to TRBD1. The germline CDR1 and CDR2 sequences are KGHSH and LQKENI. Unmatched junction bases numbered 6, after V lost 1 base and J lost 0 bases. This CDR3 is 18 amino acids long. The CDR3 DNA sequence: TGTGCCAGCTCACCACGGGACAGGGGTATTCATAGCAATCAGCCCCAGCATTTT. Amino acids: CASSPRDRGIHSNQPQHF.

The V and J genes are TRBV2 and TRBJ1-4, with a tentative D call TRBD1 (6 bases). Germline-derived CDR1 and CDR2 are SNHLY and FYNNEI. The CDR3 totals 16 residues. V lost 6 bases to trimming and J lost 3 bases, with 17 bases between them. The CDR3 coding sequence is TGTGCCAGCAGGGAACTCCTCAGGGGTGCTAATGAAAAACTGTTTTTT. The encoded protein is CASRELLRGANEKLFF. Full variable domain (rest looked up from reference TRBV2 and TRBJ1-4): EPEVTQTPSHQVTQMGQEVILRCVPISNHLYFYWYRQILGQKVEFLVSFYNNEISEKSEIFDDQFSVERPDGSNFTLKIRSTKLEDSAMYFCASRELLRGANEKLFFGSGTQLSVL.